This T cell receptor beta chain was sequenced for a study of T cells in Graves' hyperthyroidism and ophthalmopathy. The CDR3 extends over 14 amino acids. Germline CDR1 and CDR2: LGHDT and YNNKEL (reference sequence). With 3 bases removed from V and 1 base from J, the gap between germline ends came to 10 bases. This clonotype occurred a few times. Together with thyroid ultrasound, orbital computed tomography, serum thyroxine and TRAb, clinical symptoms were used for diagnoses. Researchers amplified the TCR beta CDR3 regions from RNA transcripts. The HTBI primer set drove a first-round RT-PCR of the TCR CDR3. TCRdb called the multiplex PCR reads again in MiXCR, with one record for every CDR3 protein. The sample shows around 540,000 distinct CDR3 sequences, about 16% of them seen only once.

Sequenced sample: blood. The V and J genes are TRBV3-1 and TRBJ2-7; D uncertain. The source is a woman between 25 and 40 years old with Graves' ophthalmopathy. CDR3 nucleotides: TGTGCCAGCAGCCATAAGGGAAGTTCCTACGAGCAGTACTTC. The encoded protein is CASSHKGSSYEQYF.